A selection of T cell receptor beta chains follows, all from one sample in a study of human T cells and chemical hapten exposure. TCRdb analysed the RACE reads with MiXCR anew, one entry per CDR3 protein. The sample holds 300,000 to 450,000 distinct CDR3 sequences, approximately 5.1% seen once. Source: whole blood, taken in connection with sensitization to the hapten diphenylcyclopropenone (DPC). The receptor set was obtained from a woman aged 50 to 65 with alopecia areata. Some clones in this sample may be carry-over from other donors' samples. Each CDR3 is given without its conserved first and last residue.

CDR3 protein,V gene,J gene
ASSLPGTGTGGYT,TRBV7-2,TRBJ1-2
ASSATGTTNEKLF,TRBV9,TRBJ1-4
ASSLSGTGSTEAF,TRBV27,TRBJ1-1
ASSSGLAGLSSYEQY,TRBV5-6,TRBJ2-7
SVTQGAGQPQH,TRBV29-1,TRBJ1-5
ASRATAAEAF,TRBV2,TRBJ1-1
ASSSRLAGTTDTQY,TRBV11-2,TRBJ2-3
SARDFQRNYNEQF,TRBV20-1,TRBJ2-1
ASTLTGGQPQH,TRBV12-3/TRBV12-4,TRBJ1-5
ASSYGGRFAEAF,TRBV7-3,TRBJ1-1
ASSIGQSAPVSTKNIQY,TRBV7-2,TRBJ2-4
ASSSGPNLLNEQF,TRBV7-9,TRBJ2-1
ASSPTGYNSPLH,TRBV28,TRBJ1-6
ASSSGLAGLANTGELF,TRBV5-1,TRBJ2-2
ASSLGRSGHYGYT,TRBV7-2,TRBJ1-2
ASSPGTGPLEAF,TRBV18,TRBJ1-1
ASSLAGGGSIYEQY,TRBV7-2,TRBJ2-7
ASTQGRNTGELF,TRBV12-3/TRBV12-4,TRBJ2-2
SASPGTGESPLH,TRBV20-1,TRBJ1-6
ASSLGDRGRYTQY,TRBV28,TRBJ2-3
ASSPASGTDTQY,TRBV7-9,TRBJ2-3
ASSLFPGQGPQETQY,TRBV27,TRBJ2-5
ASSPGGASAVTQY,TRBV28,TRBJ2-3
ASSIDSYPNSPLH,TRBV7-3,TRBJ1-6
ASSPPQECGTEAF,TRBV7-3,TRBJ1-1
ATSRAGLGDEQF,TRBV15,TRBJ2-1
SAITSGGDTQY,TRBV20-1,TRBJ2-3
ASSRVAGTNEKLF,TRBV11-2,TRBJ1-4
ASRDRETGELF,TRBV11-3,TRBJ2-2
ASSLTGGAEYETQY,TRBV3-1,TRBJ2-5
ASSLTPPSSGANVLT,TRBV12-3/TRBV12-4,TRBJ2-6
ASSKAGRDRDGIQY,TRBV21-1,TRBJ2-4